This T cell receptor (beta chain) was found in a study of T cell changes during pregnancy in multiple sclerosis. TCRdb keeps only in-frame clones here, not all; method: immunoSEQ multiplex PCR. The data show more than 55,000 clones, with roughly 89% seen just once and about 2.2% held by the top ten. The CDR3 is 16 residues long. Trimming pared 6 bases from V and 0 bases from J, leaving 16 bases between. Germline loops: CDR1 PRHDT, CDR2 FYEKMQ (reference sequence). The sequenced sample was peripheral blood, obtained in the third trimester of pregnancy. The V gene is TRBV13, the J gene TRBJ2-3; TRBD1 might be the D (6 bases). This clonotype was obtained from a female donor in good health, enrolled as a control in a pregnancy study. The CDR3 DNA sequence: TGTGCCAGCAGTCCGCCTAGGACAGTAAGCACAGATACGCAGTATTTT. Amino acids: CASSPPRTVSTDTQYF. The full variable domain, completed using reference TRBV13 and TRBJ2-3, is AAGVIQSPRHLIKEKRETATLKCYPIPRHDTVYWYQQGPGQDPQFLISFYEKMQSDKGSIPDRFSAQQFSDYHSELNMSSLELGDSALYFCASSPPRTVSTDTQYFGPGTRLTVL.